Sample share makes the clone carrying this T cell receptor (beta chain) medium-sized. Its antigen remains unidentified. Read coverage stops 3 residues before the CDR3 terminus; the germline J gene supplies the remainder. Heparinized whole blood, roughly 4.5 to 8 ml, came from each donor. The entry originates in a study of T cell clonality in common variable immunodeficiency. Study observations and caveats: Common variable immunodeficiency TCR beta sequences reportedly had fewer deletions and N-nucleotide insertions. Authors noted CVID clonality's cause needs subpopulation repertoire sequencing.

The CDR3 has 15 residues. CDR1 is DFQATT and CDR2 is SNEGSKA in the germline V gene (reference sequence). J gave up 4 bases and V 1 base, and 5 bases lay outside the gene matches. Control and CVID samples contributed equal amounts of genomic DNA. Some clones are missing from TCRdb's copy, which holds only in-frame ones; the method was immunoSEQ multiplex PCR. The table lists about 39,000 clones, with no singletons. The chain carries TRBV20-1 and TRBJ2-3; 10 bases align to TRBD1. Specimen: peripheral blood mononuclear cells. This sequence was found in a person aged 18 to 70 in good health. Here the CDR3 reads CSARGTGGESDTQYF. The CDR3 bases that were read are TGCAGTGCTAGAGGGACAGGGGGTGAGTCAGATACG.